The sequence of this T cell receptor (beta chain) was determined in a study of CD8 T cells in ankylosing spondylitis (dated by TCRdb to 2016 to 2017). Describing the broader study: The study profiled T cell receptor beta repertoires in healthy donors and ankylosing spondylitis patients to find disease-linked TCR variants. The full study cohort was made up of 25 to 30 ankylosing spondylitis patients and some 100 healthy donors. Samples of peripheral blood were taken, and for ankylosing spondylitis patients, synovial fluid was collected as well. Study-wide conclusions, independent of this receptor: Some motif variants were previously reported in synovial fluid and blood of reactive arthritis patients, suggesting common disease-initiation mechanisms. The disease-linked clones were reported as significantly enriched in matched synovial fluid samples from ankylosing spondylitis patients. The disease-linked clones showed a CD8+ phenotype and occurred at relatively low frequencies in peripheral blood. A TCR beta motif made up of seven or eight highly homologous amino acid variants appeared to be characteristic of blood from ankylosing spondylitis patients.

TCRdb shows the sequencer as Illumina HiSeq 2500. TCR beta libraries were prepared by quantitative 5'-RACE with molecular barcodes. The authors' pipeline ran thus. Disease-linked TCR variants were identified with a new computational method built on a probabilistic model of VDJ rearrangement. TCRdb itself trimmed the public reads at Q25 with fastp, ran MiXCR and retained productive beta chains. Each CDR3 protein gets just one entry, which takes the most common genes and DNA from the rows behind it. TCRdb, not the original authors, processed these V and J calls. This sample holds roughly 160,000 distinct CDR3 sequences; roughly 10% were observed only once. Clones ranked in the top ten supply about 28% of the sample. Many counts were recorded for this clonotype. What antigen it recognizes has not been identified. Per-base quality was not reported, and no clone a single base away is much larger than it.

Counted from cysteine to phenylalanine, this CDR3 has 17 amino acids. Left in the record is the CDR3 DNA by itself, 51 bases read in frame from the first base. V drops 1 base and J drops 8 bases, leaving 21 bases in between. CDR1 MGHRA and CDR2 YSYEKL were looked up in the germline V gene. The TCR was taken from a male donor with ankylosing spondylitis or in good health (not recorded which). Source material: blood, either unsorted or a sorted T cell fraction (not recorded which). The chain employs TRBV4-1 and TRBJ2-4; the D gene cannot be resolved beyond TRBD1 or TRBD2, each matching 7 bases. The CDR3 sequence is CASSQGGGGPPQDIQYF. The DNA reads as follows: TGCGCCAGCAGCCAAGGGGGAGGGGGCCCACCTCAGGACATTCAGTACTTC.